Listed below are T cell receptor beta chains from one sample, sequenced in a study of identical twins. Via MiXCR, TCRdb re-called the 5' RACE reads, giving one row per CDR3 protein. The sample holds 350,000 to 500,000 distinct CDR3 sequences, approximately 18% seen once. Sequencing used naive T cells sorted from blood. The receptor set was obtained from a man aged 45-65 years in good health. Each CDR3 is given with its conserved first and last residue. Each record gives: D gene, V gene, J gene, clone size, CDR3 DNA, CDR3 protein. D genes are given only for firm matches. Only part of the rows carry a size: once, few, many, or a class if the clone is expanded.

TRBD1	TRBV11-1	TRBJ2-7	few	TGTGCCAGCAGCTTTTTGAGGGGGCCTCAGGAGCAGTACTTC	CASSFLRGPQEQYF
TRBD2	TRBV12-3/TRBV12-4	TRBJ2-3	many	TGTGCCAGCAGCTACCGAGCGGGAGGGAGCACAGATACGCAGTATTTT	CASSYRAGGSTDTQYF
TRBD2	TRBV11-2	TRBJ2-1	few	TGTGCCAGCAGCTCCTGGGTAGGGACTAGCCCGGTCGCTGAGCAGTTCTTC	CASSSWVGTSPVAEQFF
TRBD2	TRBV7-9	TRBJ2-7	NA	TGTGCCAGCAGTCCTCGTAGCGGGCCTACCTACGAGCAGTACTTC	CASSPRSGPTYEQYF
TRBD2	TRBV9	TRBJ2-1	many	TGTGCCAGCAGCTTCGTAGAGCGGGGGGTTGTCTATGAGCAGTTCTTC	CASSFVERGVVYEQFF
NA	TRBV10-3	TRBJ2-2	few	TGTGCCATCAGACAGGGCTCGGAGGGCACCGGGGAGCTGTTTTTT	CAIRQGSEGTGELFF
TRBD2	TRBV5-1	TRBJ2-3	NA	TGCGCCAGCAGCTTGGCGACTAGCGGGAGTGCAGATACGCAGTATTTT	CASSLATSGSADTQYF
TRBD2	TRBV6-1	TRBJ2-2	many	TGTGCCAGCACTGCGACTAGCGCGACCACCGGGGAGCTGTTTTTT	CASTATSATTGELFF
NA	TRBV29-1	TRBJ2-2	few	TGCAGCGTTGAAGACCCTGACAGGTTTAACACCGGGGAGCTGTTTTTT	CSVEDPDRFNTGELFF
NA	TRBV20-1	TRBJ2-3	NA	TGCAGTGCTAGAATGGCAAGCGGCACAGATACGCAGTATTTT	CSARMASGTDTQYF
NA	TRBV6-1	TRBJ2-6	many	TGTGCCACTAGACGGACGGCCAGCTCTGGGGCCAACGTCCTGACTTTC	CATRRTASSGANVLTF
TRBD1	TRBV7-9	TRBJ1-2	NA	TGTGCCAGCAGCGAACAGGGGGCGCGGAATGGCTACACCTTC	CASSEQGARNGYTF
NA	TRBV29-1	TRBJ2-3	NA	TGCAGCGTCTCAACCACATCGGGGTTCTGGCGGGCAGATACGCAGTATTTT	CSVSTTSGFWRADTQYF